Presented here are 14 T cell receptor beta chains from one specimen sequenced in a study of shared clonotypes between healthy human individuals. Sequencing was performed with immunoSEQ multiplex PCR; in TCRdb, only in-frame clones are kept and a portion is missing. The sample carries 2.3 million or so clones, over 90% recorded once. Sequencing was carried out using naive CD4+ T cells from PBMCs. Subset here: CD45RA+ positively selected. These receptors were taken from a young man in good health. Some clones in this sample may be carry-over from other donors' samples.

V gene TRBV4-2 combines with J gene TRBJ2-5; TRBD2 agrees at 13 bases. Looked up from germline, CDR1 is LGHNA and CDR2 is YNFKEQ. This CDR3 contains 18 residues. Trimming cost V 2 bases and J 5 bases; bases outside gene matches: 11. This CDR3 is CASSQLGETSGRQETQYF. The DNA of the CDR3 is TGTGCCAGCAGCCAACTGGGGGAGACTAGCGGGAGGCAGGAGACCCAGTACTTC.

The chain couples TRBV7-2 to TRBJ2-1, with 9 bases matching TRBD2. Germline values: CDR1 SGHTA, CDR2 FQGNSA. J lost 8 bases, V lost 1 base, and 3 bases had no gene match. The CDR3 consists of 14 residues. The DNA of the CDR3 is TGTGCCAGCAGCTTAGGGCTAGCGGGACATGAGCAGTTCTTC. It translates to CASSLGLAGHEQFF.

V usage is TRBV28 and J usage is TRBJ1-1; maybe TRBD1 (5 bases). Germline CDR1 reads MDHEN; CDR2 reads SYDVKM. The CDR3 has 13 residues. V was pared by 8 bases and J by 8 bases, with 18 bases between. CDR3 bases: TGTGCCAGCGGGGACCGGGGAAGAGGAGAAGCTTTCTTT. Its protein product is CASGDRGRGEAFF.

This clone was recorded once. As DNA, the CDR3 is TGCGCCAGCAGCCCAAGACAGCGGGACTGGGGTATGGATGAGCAGTTCTTC. Encoded protein: CASSPRQRDWGMDEQFF. The rearrangement links TRBV5-1 to TRBJ2-1; 7 bases are a match to TRBD2. V dropped 4 bases and J dropped 8; count of bases not matched to a gene: 18. The germline CDR1 and CDR2 sequences are SGHRS and YFSETQ. The CDR3 sequence is 17 residues long.

The rearrangement joins TRBV19 to TRBJ1-5; D not certain. The CDR3 is 17 residues long. Germline V gene sequence: CDR1 LNHDA, CDR2 SQIVND (reference sequence). The V end lost 3 bases, the J end lost 0 bases, and 15 bases lay between the germline ends. As DNA, the CDR3 is TGTGCCAGTAGTATCTGGGGTCATACAGATAGCAATCAGCCCCAGCATTTT. Translation: CASSIWGHTDSNQPQHF.

The CDR3 region is CASSVDSGVTYNEQFF. DNA of the CDR3: TGTGCCAGCAGCGTAGATTCGGGAGTAACCTACAATGAGCAGTTCTTC. The chain combines TRBV9 with TRBJ2-1; D may be TRBD2 (6 bases). The CDR3 runs 16 residues. V lost 0 bases to trimming and J lost 2 bases, with 12 bases between them. Germline V gene lookup returns CDR1 SGDLS and CDR2 YYNGEE.

The chain employs TRBV4-1 and TRBJ2-5; 8 bases map to TRBD2. The CDR3 loop spans 17 amino acids. The germline gives CDR1 MGHRA, CDR2 YSYEKL. V trimming: 1 base; J trimming: 5 bases; junction bases outside the gene matches: 12. CDR3 DNA: TGCGCCAGCAGCCAAGGGCCGACGAGCGGGAGTCGGGAGACCCAGTACTTC. Translation: CASSQGPTSGSRETQYF.

This clone has a single count. V gene TRBV5-1 combines with J gene TRBJ2-5; TRBD2 might be the D (5 bases). CDR3 length: 13 residues. The germline V and J ends were trimmed by 4 bases and 3 bases, with 10 bases remaining between them. Germline assignment: CDR1 SGHRS and CDR2 YFSETQ. CDR3 DNA sequence: TGCGCCAGCAGCAGGACTCTGGAAGAGACCCAGTACTTC. It is translated as CASSRTLEETQYF. The full variable domain, its missing parts supplied by reference TRBV5-1 and TRBJ2-5, is KAGVTQTPRYLIKTRGQQVTLSCSPISGHRSVSWYQQTPGQGLQFLFEYFSETQRNKGNFPGRFSGRQFSNSRSEMNVSTLELGDSALYLCASSRTLEETQYFGPGTRLLVL.

Comment on this clone: This CDR3 is also generated by other DNA sequences in the sample. V is TRBV9 and J is TRBJ2-3; D gene ambiguous. This CDR3 contains 16 residues. Germline CDR1 reads SGDLS; CDR2 reads YYNGEE. Trimming cost V 0 bases and J 0 bases, with 11 bases left between them. CDR3 protein: CASSVGPPTSTDTQYF. CDR3 sequence (DNA): TGTGCCAGCAGCGTAGGGCCGCCGACTAGCACAGATACGCAGTATTTT.

This chain connects TRBV11-3 to TRBJ2-1; weak D call: TRBD2 (7 bases). Germline CDR1 is SGHNT and CDR2 is YENEEA. The CDR3 extends over 17 amino acids. V lost 1 base and J 6 bases, leaving 19 bases between the germline ends. CDR3 sequence: CASSLGAGAGVPNEQFF. In DNA form, the CDR3 reads TGTGCCAGCAGCTTAGGAGCAGGGGCGGGAGTACCCAATGAGCAGTTCTTC. Combining the CDR3 with reference TRBV11-3 and TRBJ2-1 gives the whole variable domain EAGVVQSPRYKIIEKKQPVAFWCNPISGHNTLYWYLQNLGQGPELLIRYENEEAVDDSQLPKDRFSAERLKGVDSTLKIQPAELGDSAVYLCASSLGAGAGVPNEQFFGPGTRLTVL.

The chain employs TRBV29-1 and TRBJ2-6; D not resolved. CDR3 size: 15 residues. Germline loops: CDR1 SQVTM, CDR2 ANQGSEA. V gave up 6 bases and J gave up 0 bases, with 12 bases separating them. The CDR3 coding sequence is TGCAGCGTACCGGACCGGTACTCTGGGGCCAACGTCCTGACTTTC. Translated, it gives CSVPDRYSGANVLTF.

The rearrangement links TRBV9 to TRBJ2-3; TRBD1 matches 7 bases. The germline CDR1 and CDR2 sequences are SGDLS and YYNGEE. The J segment lost 9 bases and the V segment lost 0 bases, leaving 10 bases of the junction unmatched. The CDR3 length is 15 residues. DNA of the CDR3: TGTGCCAGCAGCGTAGAGGGGGCCGAGCTCTCCACGCAGTATTTT. Residues: CASSVEGAELSTQYF.

The chain carries TRBV30 and TRBJ2-7; 11 bases match TRBD2. Germline CDR1 and CDR2: GTSNPN and SVGIG (reference sequence). J gave up 1 base and V 3 bases, and 2 bases lay outside the gene matches. The CDR3 runs to 14 residues. This CDR3 is CAWRPSGRSYEQYF. The CDR3 nucleotides read TGTGCCTGGAGGCCTAGCGGGAGGTCCTACGAGCAGTACTTC.

V and J are TRBV5-1 and TRBJ2-2, with TRBD2 as a possible D gene (6 bases). Germline V gene data show CDR1 as SGHRS and CDR2 as YFSETQ. This CDR3 is built from 16 residues. V lost 0 bases, J lost 1 base, and 10 bases lay in between. CDR3: CASSLALAENTGELFF. DNA of the CDR3: TGCGCCAGCAGCTTGGCCTTAGCGGAGAACACCGGGGAGCTGTTTTTT.